This entry is about one T cell receptor beta chain. Its antigen is unknown. Total RNA, at least 5.5 micrograms per sample, came from PBMCs. Trimming pared 0 bases from V and 7 bases from J, leaving 19 bases between. Germline V gives CDR1 DFQATT, CDR2 SNEGSKA (reference sequence). The CDR3 extends over 17 amino acids. The data stem from a study of blood T cells in healthy people across ages. Whole-study results and caveats: Estimated diversity that came from one million T cells was considered an underestimate. Reliance upon unsorted PBMCs precluded definitive naive versus antigen-experienced comparison.

The use of a sample-barcoded 5' primer and a J-beta primer mix characterized a second PCR of roughly 6 to 11 cycles. MiXCR, run by TCRdb on the 5' RACE reads, gives a single entry per CDR3 protein. The table has hundreds of thousands of distinct CDR3 sequences, roughly 30% seen once. The rearrangement uses TRBV20-1 and TRBJ1-6; no clear D. Input material: blood. The receptor's source is a woman of 80 years or more in good health. CDR3 coding DNA: TGCAGTGCTAGAGACGAAGCCAGGCAGATCGGGAATTCACCCCTCCACTTT. Its protein is CSARDEARQIGNSPLHF.